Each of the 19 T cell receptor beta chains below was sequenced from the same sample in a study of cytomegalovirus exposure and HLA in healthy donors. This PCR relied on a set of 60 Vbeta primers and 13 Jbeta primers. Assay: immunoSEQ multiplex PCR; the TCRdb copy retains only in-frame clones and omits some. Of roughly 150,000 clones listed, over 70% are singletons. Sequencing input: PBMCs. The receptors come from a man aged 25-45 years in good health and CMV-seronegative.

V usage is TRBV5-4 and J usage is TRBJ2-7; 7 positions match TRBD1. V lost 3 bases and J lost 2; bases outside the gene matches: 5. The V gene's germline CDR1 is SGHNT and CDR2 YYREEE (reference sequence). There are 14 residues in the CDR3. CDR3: CASSSGQLPYEQYF. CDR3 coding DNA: TGTGCCAGCAGCTCGGGACAGCTCCCCTACGAGCAGTACTTC.

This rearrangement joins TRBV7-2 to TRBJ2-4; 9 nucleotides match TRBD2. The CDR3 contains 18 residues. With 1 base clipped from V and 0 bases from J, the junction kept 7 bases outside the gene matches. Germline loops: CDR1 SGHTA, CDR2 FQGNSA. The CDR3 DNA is TGTGCCAGCAGCTTAGTGTCTAGCGGGGTTCTAGCCAAAAACATTCAGTACTTC. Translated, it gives CASSLVSSGVLAKNIQYF.

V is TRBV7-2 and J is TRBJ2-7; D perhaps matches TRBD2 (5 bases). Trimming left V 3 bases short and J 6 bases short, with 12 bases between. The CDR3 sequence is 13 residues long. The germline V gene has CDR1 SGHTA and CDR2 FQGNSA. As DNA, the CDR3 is TGTGCCAGCAGCTTTGACAAGGCGGGCGAGCAGTACTTC. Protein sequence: CASSFDKAGEQYF.

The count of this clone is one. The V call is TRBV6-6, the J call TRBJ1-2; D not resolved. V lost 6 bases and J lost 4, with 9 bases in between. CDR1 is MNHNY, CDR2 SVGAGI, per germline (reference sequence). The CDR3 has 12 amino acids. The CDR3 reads CASSSPGYGYTF. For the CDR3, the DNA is TGTGCCAGCAGCTCCCCGGGCTATGGCTACACCTTC.

CDR3 coding DNA: TGCGCCAGCAGCCCAGGGGGCCCGCATCAGCCCCAGCATTTT. It specifies CASSPGGPHQPQHF. This sequence joins TRBV5-1 and TRBJ1-5, with 8 bases identical to TRBD1. Germline values: CDR1 SGHRS, CDR2 YFSETQ. Germline trimming cut 4 bases from V and 5 bases from J; bases unmatched to any gene: 5. The CDR3 length is 14 residues.

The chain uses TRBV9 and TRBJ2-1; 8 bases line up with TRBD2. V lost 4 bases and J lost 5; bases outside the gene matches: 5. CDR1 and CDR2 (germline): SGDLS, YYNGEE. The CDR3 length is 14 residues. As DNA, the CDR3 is TGTGCCAGCAGCCTCTCAGCGGGAGACAATGAGCAGTTCTTC. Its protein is CASSLSAGDNEQFF.

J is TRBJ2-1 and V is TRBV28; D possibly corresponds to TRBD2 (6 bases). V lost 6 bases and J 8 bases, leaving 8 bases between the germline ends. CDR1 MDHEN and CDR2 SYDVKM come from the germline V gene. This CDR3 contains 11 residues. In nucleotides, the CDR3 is TGTGCCAGCAGGTCGGGGGATGAGCAGTTCTTC. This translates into CASRSGDEQFF.

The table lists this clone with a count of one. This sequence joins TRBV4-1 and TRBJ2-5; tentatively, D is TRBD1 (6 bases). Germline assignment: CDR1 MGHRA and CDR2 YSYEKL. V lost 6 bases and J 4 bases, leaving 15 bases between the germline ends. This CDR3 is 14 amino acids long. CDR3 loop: CASSYPGAGETQYF. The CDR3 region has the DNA TGCGCCAGCAGTTATCCAGGGGCTGGAGAGACCCAGTACTTC.

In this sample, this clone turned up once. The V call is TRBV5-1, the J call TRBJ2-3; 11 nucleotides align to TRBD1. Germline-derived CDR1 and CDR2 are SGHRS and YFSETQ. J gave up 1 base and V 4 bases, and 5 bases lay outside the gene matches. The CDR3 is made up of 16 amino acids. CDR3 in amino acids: CASSPGQGAGTDTQYF. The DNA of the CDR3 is TGCGCCAGCAGCCCCGGACAGGGGGCCGGCACAGATACGCAGTATTTT.

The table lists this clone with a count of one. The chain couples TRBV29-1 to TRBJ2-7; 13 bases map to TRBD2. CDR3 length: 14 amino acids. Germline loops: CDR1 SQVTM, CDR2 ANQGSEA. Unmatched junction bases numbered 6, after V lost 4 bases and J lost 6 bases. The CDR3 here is CSVGGLAGASEQYF. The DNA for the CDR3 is TGCAGCGTTGGCGGACTAGCGGGAGCCTCCGAGCAGTACTTC.

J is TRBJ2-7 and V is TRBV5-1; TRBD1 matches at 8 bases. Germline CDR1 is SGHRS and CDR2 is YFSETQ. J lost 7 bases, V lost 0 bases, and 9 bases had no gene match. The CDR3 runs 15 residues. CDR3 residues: CASSLVWTGSKEQYF. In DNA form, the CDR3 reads TGCGCCAGCAGCTTGGTGTGGACAGGGTCTAAGGAGCAGTACTTC.

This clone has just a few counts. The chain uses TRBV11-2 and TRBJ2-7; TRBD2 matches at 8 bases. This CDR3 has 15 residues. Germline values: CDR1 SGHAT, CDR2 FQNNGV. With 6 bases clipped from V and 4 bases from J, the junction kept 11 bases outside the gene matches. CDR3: CASSKEAGERYEQYF. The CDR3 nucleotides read TGTGCCAGCAGTAAAGAAGCGGGAGAACGGTACGAGCAGTACTTC.

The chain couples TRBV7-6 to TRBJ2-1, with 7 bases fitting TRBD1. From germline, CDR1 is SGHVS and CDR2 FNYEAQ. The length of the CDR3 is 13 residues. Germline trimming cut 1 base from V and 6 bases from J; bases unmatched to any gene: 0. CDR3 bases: TGTGCCAGCAGCTTAGGGGACAGCAATGAGCAGTTCTTC. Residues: CASSLGDSNEQFF.

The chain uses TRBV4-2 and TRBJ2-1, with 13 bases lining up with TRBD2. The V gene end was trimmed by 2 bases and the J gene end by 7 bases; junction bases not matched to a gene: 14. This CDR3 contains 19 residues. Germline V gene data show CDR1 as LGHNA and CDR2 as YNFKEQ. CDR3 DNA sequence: TGTGCCAGCAGCCAATTCGCTGGGACTAGCGGGGCAAAAGTTAATGAGCAGTTCTTC. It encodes CASSQFAGTSGAKVNEQFF.

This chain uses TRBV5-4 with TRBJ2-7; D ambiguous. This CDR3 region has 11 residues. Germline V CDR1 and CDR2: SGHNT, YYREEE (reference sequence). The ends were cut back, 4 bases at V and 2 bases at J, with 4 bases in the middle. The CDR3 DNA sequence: TGTGCCAGCAGCACGGCCTACGAGCAGTACTTC. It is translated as CASSTAYEQYF.

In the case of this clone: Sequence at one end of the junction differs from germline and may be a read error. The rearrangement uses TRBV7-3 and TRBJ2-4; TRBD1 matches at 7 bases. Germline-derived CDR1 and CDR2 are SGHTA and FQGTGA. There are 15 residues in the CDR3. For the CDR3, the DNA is TGTGCCAGCAGCCCGAGACCGGGACAGACAAACAGTCAGTACTTC. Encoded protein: CASSPRPGQTNSQYF. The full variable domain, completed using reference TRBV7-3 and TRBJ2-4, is GAGVSQTPSNKVTEKGKYVELRCDPISGHTALYWYRQSLGQGPEFLIYFQGTGAADDSGLPNDRFFAVRPEGSVSTLKIQRTERGDSAVYLCASSPRPGQTNSQYFGAGTRLSVL.

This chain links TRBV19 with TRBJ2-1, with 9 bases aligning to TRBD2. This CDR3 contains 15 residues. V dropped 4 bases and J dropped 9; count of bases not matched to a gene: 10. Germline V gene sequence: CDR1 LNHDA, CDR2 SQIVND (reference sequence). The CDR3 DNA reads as TGTGCCAGTAGTACGGCGGCTAGCGGGACGGGTGAGCAGTTCTTC. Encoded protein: CASSTAASGTGEQFF.

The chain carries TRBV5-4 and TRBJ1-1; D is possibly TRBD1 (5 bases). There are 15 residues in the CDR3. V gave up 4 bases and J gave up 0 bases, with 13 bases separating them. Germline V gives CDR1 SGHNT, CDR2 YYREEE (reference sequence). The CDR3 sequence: CASSDMTEMNTEAFF. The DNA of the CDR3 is TGTGCCAGCAGCGATATGACAGAGATGAACACTGAAGCTTTCTTT.

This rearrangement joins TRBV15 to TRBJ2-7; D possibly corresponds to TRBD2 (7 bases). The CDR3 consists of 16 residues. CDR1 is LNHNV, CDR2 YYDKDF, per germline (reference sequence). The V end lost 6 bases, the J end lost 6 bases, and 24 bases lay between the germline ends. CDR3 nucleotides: TGTGCCACCAGTCAAAGGGGGGAGCGGGATCGGGGCGAGCAGTACTTC. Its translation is CATSQRGERDRGEQYF.